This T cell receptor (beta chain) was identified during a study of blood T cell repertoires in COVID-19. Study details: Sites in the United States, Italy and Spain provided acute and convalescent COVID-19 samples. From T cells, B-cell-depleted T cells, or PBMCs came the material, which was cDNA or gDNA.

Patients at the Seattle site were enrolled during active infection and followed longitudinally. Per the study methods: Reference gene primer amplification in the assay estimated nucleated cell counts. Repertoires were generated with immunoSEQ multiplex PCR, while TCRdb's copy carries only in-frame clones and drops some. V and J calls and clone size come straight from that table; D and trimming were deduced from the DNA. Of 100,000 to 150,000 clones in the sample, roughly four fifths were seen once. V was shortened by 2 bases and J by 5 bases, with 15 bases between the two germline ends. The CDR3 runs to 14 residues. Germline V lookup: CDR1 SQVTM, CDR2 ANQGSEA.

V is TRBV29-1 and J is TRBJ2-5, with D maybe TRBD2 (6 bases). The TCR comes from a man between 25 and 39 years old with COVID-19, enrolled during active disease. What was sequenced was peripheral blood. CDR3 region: CSVERGGLAETQYF. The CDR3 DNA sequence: TGCAGCGTTGAAAGGGGTGGCCTAGCGGAGACCCAGTACTTC.